A single sample gave rise to the 27 T cell receptor beta chains below, sequenced in a study of blood T cell repertoires in COVID-19. Repertoires were generated with immunoSEQ multiplex PCR, while TCRdb's copy carries only in-frame clones and drops some. This sample carries fewer than 350,000 clones, approximately 91% of them seen once, and the ten largest clones take roughly 2%. The sequenced material came from PBMCs or T cells enriched from blood (not recorded which). The receptors were gathered from a woman aged 40 to 50 with acute COVID-19.

The V call is TRBV7-2, the J call TRBJ2-1; no clear D. Trimming removed 5 bases from V and 4 bases from J, with 3 bases in between. Germline assignment: CDR1 SGHTA and CDR2 FQGNSA. This CDR3 spans 11 amino acids. The CDR3 protein is CASSIYNEQFF. The CDR3 DNA reads as TGTGCCAGCAGCATATACAATGAGCAGTTCTTC.

The V call is TRBV7-8, the J call TRBJ1-2; the match to TRBD1 covers 9 bases. CDR1 and CDR2 (germline): SGHVS, FQNEAQ. CDR3 length: 14 amino acids. Germline trimming cut 1 base from V and 7 bases from J; bases unmatched to any gene: 4. This chain's CDR3 is CASSLDRTGVGYTF. The CDR3 nucleotides are TGTGCCAGCAGCTTAGATAGGACAGGGGTTGGCTACACCTTC.

This chain joins TRBV24-1 and TRBJ2-3; D perhaps matches TRBD2 (5 bases). The germline V gene encodes CDR1 KGHDR and CDR2 SFDVKD. The CDR3 runs 14 residues. V lost 2 bases and J 2 bases, leaving 7 bases between the germline ends. The CDR3 bases are TGTGCCACCAGTGATTCGGACTTCACAGATACGCAGTATTTT. Amino acid sequence: CATSDSDFTDTQYF.

This chain connects TRBV12-3 or TRBV12-4 to TRBJ1-4; a weak D match, TRBD1 (6 bases). Trimming cost V 2 bases and J 7 bases, with 8 bases left between them. This CDR3 region has 13 residues. The CDR3 coding sequence is TGTGCCAGCAGTTTAAGGGACACTGAAAAACTGTTTTTT. This codes for CASSLRDTEKLFF.

The V call is TRBV28, the J call TRBJ1-1; D is unresolved. Trimming took off 5 bases at V and 0 bases at J, with 7 bases between the two ends. This CDR3 has 13 amino acids. Germline assignment: CDR1 MDHEN and CDR2 SYDVKM. CDR3 nucleotides: TGTGCCAGCAGTAGGCAGGTGAACACTGAAGCTTTCTTT. Protein: CASSRQVNTEAFF.

The V and J genes are TRBV7-2 and TRBJ2-7; 12 bases are shared with TRBD2. Losses at the gene ends were 5 bases for V and 3 bases for J; bases not matched to a gene: 8. CDR3 length equals 16 residues. Germline V gene lookup returns CDR1 SGHTA and CDR2 FQGNSA. The CDR3 sequence: CASSASTSGRIYEQYF. The CDR3 DNA sequence: TGTGCCAGCAGCGCCTCAACTAGCGGGAGGATCTACGAGCAGTACTTC.

The chain uses TRBV2 and TRBJ1-5; tentative D call: TRBD1 (5 bases). CDR1 is SNHLY and CDR2 is FYNNEI in the germline V gene. Between the trimmed V and J ends, which lost 4 bases and 8 bases, there was a span of 15 bases. CDR3 size: 14 residues. The DNA of the CDR3 is TGTGCCAGCAGTGGACAGATGAAGGTTGAGCCCCAGCATTTT. This sequence encodes CASSGQMKVEPQHF.

J is TRBJ1-2 and V is TRBV12-3 or TRBV12-4; D not resolved. This CDR3 comprises 13 residues. V was shortened by 6 bases and J by 4 bases, with 12 bases between the two germline ends. The CDR3, as DNA: TGTGCCAGCAGACCCGAAAGCCCCTATGGCTACACCTTC. This sequence encodes CASRPESPYGYTF.

The rearrangement uses TRBV25-1 and TRBJ2-4; TRBD1 matches at 8 bases. Germline assignment: CDR1 MGHDK and CDR2 SYGVNS. The ends lost 4 bases at V and 8 bases at J; junction bases unmatched: 7. The CDR3 runs 14 residues. This chain's CDR3 is CASSARDRPYIQYF. CDR3 DNA sequence: TGTGCCAGCAGTGCGAGGGACAGGCCTTACATTCAGTACTTC.

The chain combines TRBV27 with TRBJ1-5; D may be TRBD1 (6 bases). The CDR3 totals 13 residues. Germline-derived CDR1 and CDR2 are MNHEY and SMNVEV (reference sequence). V was pared by 8 bases and J by 3 bases, with 11 bases between. The CDR3 region is CASSGTNNQPQHF. DNA of the CDR3: TGTGCCAGCTCTGGGACAAACAATCAGCCCCAGCATTTT.

This clone was seen once. V usage is TRBV11-2 and J usage is TRBJ2-3, with D uncertain. Germline values: CDR1 SGHAT, CDR2 FQNNGV. The CDR3 has 15 residues. The V and J ends lost 0 bases and 3 bases respectively, with 10 bases between them. The CDR3 nucleotides read TGTGCCAGCAGCTTAGATCAGCGTGCGACAGATACGCAGTATTTT. Amino acids: CASSLDQRATDTQYF.

This clone was counted only a few times. V gene TRBV3-1 (or the pseudogene TRBV3-2) combines with J gene TRBJ1-2, with 9 bases identical to TRBD1. The germline V gene encodes CDR1 LGHDT and CDR2 YNNKEL (reference sequence). The CDR3 sequence is 14 residues long. With V trimmed by 6 bases and J by 0 bases, 2 bases remained unmatched. CDR3 residues: CASRRTGANYGYTF. The CDR3, as DNA: TGTGCCAGCAGGCGGACAGGGGCTAACTATGGCTACACCTTC.

The CDR3 bases are TGTGCCAGCAGCCGAACCGGACAGATGAACACTGAAGCTTTCTTT. Encoded protein: CASSRTGQMNTEAFF. The chain employs TRBV11-2 and TRBJ1-1, with D possibly TRBD1 on 6 matching bases. Germline V gene data show CDR1 as SGHAT and CDR2 as FQNNGV. This CDR3 spans 15 amino acids. V was pared by 5 bases and J by 0 bases, with 13 bases between.

The chain couples TRBV19 to TRBJ1-2, with D unresolved. CDR3 length equals 14 residues. V dropped 5 bases and J dropped 4 bases, with 14 bases sitting between them. Germline CDR1 and CDR2: LNHDA and SQIVND (reference sequence). The DNA of the CDR3 is TGTGCCAGTAGTCCCAACGGGAGAGTCTATGGCTACACCTTC. It is translated as CASSPNGRVYGYTF.

J is TRBJ1-2 and V is TRBV28; 9 bases are a match to TRBD1. The CDR3 loop spans 14 amino acids. The germline V gene encodes CDR1 MDHEN and CDR2 SYDVKM. The ends lost 5 bases at V and 1 base at J; junction bases unmatched: 2. For the CDR3, the DNA is TGTGCCAGCAGTACGGGACAGGGTAACTATGGCTACACCTTC. It encodes CASSTGQGNYGYTF.

In its sample, this clone was seen a few times. This sequence joins TRBV3-1 (or the pseudogene TRBV3-2) and TRBJ1-2; TRBD1 aligns across 8 bases. This CDR3 contains 15 residues. The germline gives CDR1 LGHDT, CDR2 YNNKEL (reference sequence). V dropped 1 base and J dropped 4; count of bases not matched to a gene: 5. The CDR3 protein is CASSQGGQGAYGYTF. CDR3 DNA sequence: TGTGCCAGCAGCCAAGGTGGGCAGGGGGCCTATGGCTACACCTTC.

This chain connects TRBV24-1 to TRBJ2-7; D is possibly TRBD2 (6 bases). This CDR3 contains 14 residues. The V gene lost 3 bases and the J gene lost 6 bases, with 14 bases spanning the gap. Germline CDR1 KGHDR, CDR2 SFDVKD. Here the CDR3 reads CATSDTRGVGEQYF. CDR3 DNA: TGTGCCACCAGTGATACTCGCGGGGTAGGCGAGCAGTACTTC.

The V call is TRBV24-1, the J call TRBJ2-3, with 16 bases that match TRBD2. The CDR3 runs 17 residues. The ends lost 7 bases at V and 2 bases at J; junction bases unmatched: 5. CDR1 and CDR2 (germline): KGHDR, SFDVKD. The CDR3 coding sequence is TGTGCCACCAGCCTGGGACTAGCGGGAGGGCCCACAGATACGCAGTATTTT. Translation gives CATSLGLAGGPTDTQYF.

This clone is a singleton in its sample. The CDR3 coding sequence is TGCGCCAGCAGCCAAGATGCGGGACAGCGTAATGAAAAACTGTTTTTT. Translation: CASSQDAGQRNEKLFF. The genes are TRBV4-3 and TRBJ1-4; 7 bases line up with TRBD1. The V gene's germline CDR1 is LGHNA and CDR2 YSLEER. V was clipped by 0 bases and J by 4 bases; unmatched bases: 5. The CDR3 is 16 amino acids.

This chain links TRBV11-3 with TRBJ2-7, with a weak D call TRBD2 (5 bases). The CDR3 has 16 residues. The germline V gene has CDR1 SGHNT and CDR2 YENEEA. V was cut by 5 bases and J by 7 bases, with 24 bases left in between. The CDR3 spells CASSDLGGPRTLEQYF. In DNA form, the CDR3 reads TGTGCCAGCAGCGACCTTGGCGGGCCTCGCACCCTAGAGCAGTACTTC.

CDR3 loop: CASSKGKGAGWNTEAFF. The CDR3 bases are TGCGCCAGCAGCAAAGGAAAGGGGGCGGGGTGGAACACTGAAGCTTTCTTT. The J gene is TRBJ1-1, the V gene TRBV4-1; TRBD1 matches 7 bases. CDR1 and CDR2 from the germline V gene are MGHRA and YSYEKL. V lost 5 bases to trimming and J lost 1 base; unmatched junction nucleotides: 13. This CDR3 region has 17 residues.

The CDR3, as DNA: TGTGCCAGCAGTTCCCCACAGCGGGGGGGCGCTGAGACCCAGTACTTC. Amino acid sequence: CASSSPQRGGAETQYF. The V and J genes are TRBV6-2 or TRBV6-3 and TRBJ2-5; the match to TRBD2 covers 10 bases. V gave up 4 bases and J gave up 5 bases; unmatched junction bases: 10. Germline CDR1 reads MNHEY; CDR2 reads SVGEGT. The CDR3 is 16 residues long.

This sequence joins TRBV7-2 and TRBJ1-5; D is unresolved. Per germline, CDR1 SGHTA and CDR2 FQGNSA. The CDR3 runs to 16 residues. V lost 1 base to trimming and J lost 4 bases, with 14 bases between them. CDR3 amino acids: CASSLVGRSGNQPQHF. CDR3 coding DNA: TGTGCCAGCAGCTTAGTCGGGCGGTCGGGGAATCAGCCCCAGCATTTT.

The chain uses TRBV9 and TRBJ1-4; D remains unclear. V was trimmed by 0 bases and J by 4 bases, leaving 7 bases between them. This CDR3 comprises 14 residues. CDR1 SGDLS and CDR2 YYNGEE come from the germline V gene. The CDR3 DNA sequence: TGTGCCAGCAGCGTAGACGGGAATAATGAAAAACTGTTTTTT. Its protein product is CASSVDGNNEKLFF.

Regarding this clone: The germline gene is not matched at one end of the junction; a read error may be the cause. The chain carries TRBV2 and TRBJ2-1; possible D gene TRBD2, 6 bases. The CDR3 extends over 16 amino acids. Germline lookup yields CDR1 SNHLY and CDR2 FYNNEI. CDR3 sequence reads: CASSEEGLQSSNEQFF. DNA for the CDR3: TGTGCCAGCAGTGAGGAGGGACTCCAATCCTCCAATGAGCAGTTCTTC.

The CDR3 here is CASSTRQGKGTGELFF. The CDR3 region has the DNA TGTGCCAGCAGCACTCGACAGGGGAAAGGAACCGGGGAGCTGTTTTTT. The rearrangement joins TRBV7-6 to TRBJ2-2, with 8 bases identical to TRBD1. In germline, CDR1 is SGHVS, CDR2 FNYEAQ. J gave up 5 bases and V 5 bases, and 10 bases lay outside the gene matches. The CDR3 runs to 16 residues.

The chain combines TRBV19 with TRBJ2-1; the match to TRBD2 covers 9 bases. V lost 5 bases and J lost 15; bases outside the gene matches: 8. CDR1 and CDR2 from the germline V gene are LNHDA and SQIVND (reference sequence). This CDR3 has 12 residues. The CDR3 spells CASSVSGRSRFF. CDR3 coding DNA: TGTGCCAGTAGTGTTAGCGGGAGATCCCGGTTCTTC.